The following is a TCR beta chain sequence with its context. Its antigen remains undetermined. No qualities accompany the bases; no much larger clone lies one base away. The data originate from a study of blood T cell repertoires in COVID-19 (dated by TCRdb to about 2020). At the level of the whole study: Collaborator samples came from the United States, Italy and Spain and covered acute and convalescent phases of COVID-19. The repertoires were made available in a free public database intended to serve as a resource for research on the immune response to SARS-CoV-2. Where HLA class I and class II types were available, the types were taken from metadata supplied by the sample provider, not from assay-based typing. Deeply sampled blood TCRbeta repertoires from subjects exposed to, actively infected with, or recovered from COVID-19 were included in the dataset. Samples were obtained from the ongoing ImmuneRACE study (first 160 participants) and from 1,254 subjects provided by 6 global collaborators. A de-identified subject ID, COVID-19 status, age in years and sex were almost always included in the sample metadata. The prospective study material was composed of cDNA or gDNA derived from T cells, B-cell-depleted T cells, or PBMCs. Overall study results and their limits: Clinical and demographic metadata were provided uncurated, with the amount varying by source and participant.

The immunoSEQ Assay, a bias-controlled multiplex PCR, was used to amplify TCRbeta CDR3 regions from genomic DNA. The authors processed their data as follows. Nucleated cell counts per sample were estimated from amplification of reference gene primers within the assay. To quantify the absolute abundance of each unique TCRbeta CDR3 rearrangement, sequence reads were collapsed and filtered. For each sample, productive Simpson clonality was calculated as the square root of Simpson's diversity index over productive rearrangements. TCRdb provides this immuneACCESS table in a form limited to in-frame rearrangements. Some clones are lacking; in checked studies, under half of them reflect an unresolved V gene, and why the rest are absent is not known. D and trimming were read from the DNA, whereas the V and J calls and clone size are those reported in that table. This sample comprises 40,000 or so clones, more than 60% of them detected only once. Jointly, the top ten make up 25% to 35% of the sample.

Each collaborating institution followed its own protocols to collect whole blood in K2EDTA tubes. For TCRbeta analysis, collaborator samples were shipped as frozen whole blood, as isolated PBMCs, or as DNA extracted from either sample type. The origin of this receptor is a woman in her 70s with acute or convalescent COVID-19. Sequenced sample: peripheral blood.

The CDR3 region: CASSLRAGGNTGELFF. The bases are TGTGCCAGCAGCTTAAGGGCAGGGGGAAACACCGGGGAGCTGTTTTTT. The rearrangement joined TRBV7-3 to TRBJ2-2; TRBD1 matches 7 bases in the middle. From the cysteine up to the phenylalanine, the CDR3 has a length of 16 residues. Only the CDR3 region is kept as DNA, spanning 48 bases read in frame from base 1. Germline trimming amounts to 1 base on V and 2 bases on J, with 4 as the count of junction bases outside the gene matches. Per the germline V gene, SGHTA is the CDR1 and FQGTGA is the CDR2.